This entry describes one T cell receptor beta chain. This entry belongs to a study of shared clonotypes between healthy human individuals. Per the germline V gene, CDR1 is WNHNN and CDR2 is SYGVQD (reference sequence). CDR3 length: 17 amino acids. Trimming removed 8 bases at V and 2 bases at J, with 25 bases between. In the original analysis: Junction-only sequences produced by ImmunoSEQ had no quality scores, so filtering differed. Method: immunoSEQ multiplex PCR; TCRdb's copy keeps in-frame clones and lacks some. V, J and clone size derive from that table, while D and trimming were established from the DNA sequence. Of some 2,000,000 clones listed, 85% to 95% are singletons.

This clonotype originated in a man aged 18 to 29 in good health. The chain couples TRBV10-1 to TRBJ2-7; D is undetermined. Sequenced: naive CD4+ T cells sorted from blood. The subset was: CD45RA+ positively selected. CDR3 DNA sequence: TGCGCCAGCCATGGGGTCGGTAGGGTCCAGGAAACCTACGAGCAGTACTTC. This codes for CASHGVGRVQETYEQYF.